This TCR beta chain was recorded in a study of shared T cell receptors in the human thymus. Repertoires were generated with immunoSEQ multiplex PCR, while TCRdb's copy carries only in-frame clones and drops some. In the table there are hundreds of thousands of clones, roughly 88% of which are singletons. The data were also submitted as part of a second study, on human thymus T cells. That report notes: Corrective cardiac surgery supplied the resected thymus tissue. What related research reported was that thymic repertoires overlapped highly among unrelated individuals.

The receptor was derived from a boy under two years old with a congenital heart defect. The sequenced sample was thymocytes.

The CDR3 reads CASSLGTGFYEQYF. In nucleotides, the CDR3 is TGTGCCAGCAGCTTGGGGACAGGGTTTTACGAGCAGTACTTC. The V call is TRBV5-4, the J call TRBJ2-7, with 8 bases fitting TRBD1. The ends lost 0 bases at V and 4 bases at J; junction bases unmatched: 3. The CDR3 sequence is 14 residues long. The germline gives CDR1 SGHNT, CDR2 YYREEE (reference sequence). Combining the CDR3 with reference TRBV5-4 and TRBJ2-7 gives the whole variable domain ETGVTQSPTHLIKTRGQQVTLRCSSQSGHNTVSWYQQALGQGPQFIFQYYREEENGRGNFPPRFSGLQFPNYSSELNVNALELDDSALYLCASSLGTGFYEQYFGPGTRLTVT.